This TCR beta chain is from a study of T-cell memory formation after mild COVID-19. Regarding this clonotype: Germline and junction disagree at one end, which may indicate a read error.

TCRdb recomputed calls from the 5' RACE reads with MiXCR, one row per CDR3 protein. The table lists some 280,000 distinct CDR3 sequences, 15% to 20% of them singletons. This CDR3 region has 16 residues. From germline, CDR1 is SSHAT and CDR2 FNYEAQ (reference sequence). The genes are TRBV7-7 and TRBJ2-6, with TRBD1 matching over 7 bases. This TCR derives from a man aged 18 to 30 who had mild COVID-19 (a few samples of this study predate the infection). Cell type and time point are not known. Sequenced input: PBMCs or a T cell subset sorted from them (not recorded which). CDR3 in DNA: TGTGCCAGCAGCCCAAGACAGGGTTCTGGGGCCAACGTCCTGACCTTC. It codes for CASSPRQGSGANVLTF.